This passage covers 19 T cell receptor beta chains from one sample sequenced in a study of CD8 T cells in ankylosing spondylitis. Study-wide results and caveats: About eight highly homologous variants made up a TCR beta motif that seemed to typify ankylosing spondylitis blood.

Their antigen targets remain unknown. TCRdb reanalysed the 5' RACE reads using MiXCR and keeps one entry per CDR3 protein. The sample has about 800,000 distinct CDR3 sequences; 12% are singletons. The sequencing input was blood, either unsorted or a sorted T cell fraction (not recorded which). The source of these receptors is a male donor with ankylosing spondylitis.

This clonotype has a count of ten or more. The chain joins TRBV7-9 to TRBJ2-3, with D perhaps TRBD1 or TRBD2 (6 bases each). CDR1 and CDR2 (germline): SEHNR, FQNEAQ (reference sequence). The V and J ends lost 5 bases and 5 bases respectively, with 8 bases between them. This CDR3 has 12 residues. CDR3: CASSRGRDTQYF. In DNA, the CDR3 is TGTGCCAGCAGCCGGGGGCGAGATACGCAGTATTTT. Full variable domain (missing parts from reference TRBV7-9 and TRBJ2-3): DTGVSQNPRHKITKRGQNVTFRCDPISEHNRLYWYRQTLGQGPEFLTYFQNEAQLEKSRLLSDRFSAERPKGSFSTLEIQRTEQGDSAMYLCASSRGRDTQYFGPGTRLTVL.

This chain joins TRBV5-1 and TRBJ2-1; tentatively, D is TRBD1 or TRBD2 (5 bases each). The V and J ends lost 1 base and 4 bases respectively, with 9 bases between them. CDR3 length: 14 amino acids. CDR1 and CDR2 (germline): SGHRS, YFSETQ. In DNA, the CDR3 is TGCGCCAGCAGCTTGCATGGGGGATACAATGAGCAGTTCTTC. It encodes CASSLHGGYNEQFF.

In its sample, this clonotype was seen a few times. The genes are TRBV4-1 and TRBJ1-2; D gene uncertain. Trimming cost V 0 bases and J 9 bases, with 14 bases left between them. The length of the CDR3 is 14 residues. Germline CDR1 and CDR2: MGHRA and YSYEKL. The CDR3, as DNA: TGCGCCAGCAGCCAAGAGGGGAGCGACGGCCGCTACACCTTC. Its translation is CASSQEGSDGRYTF.

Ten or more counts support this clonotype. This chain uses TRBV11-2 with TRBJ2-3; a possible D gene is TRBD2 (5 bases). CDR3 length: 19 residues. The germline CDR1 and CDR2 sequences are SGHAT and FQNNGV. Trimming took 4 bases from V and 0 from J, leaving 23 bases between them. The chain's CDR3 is CASSSPKAGGYPSTDTQYF. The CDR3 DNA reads TGTGCCAGCAGCTCCCCTAAGGCGGGTGGATACCCTAGCACAGATACGCAGTATTTT.

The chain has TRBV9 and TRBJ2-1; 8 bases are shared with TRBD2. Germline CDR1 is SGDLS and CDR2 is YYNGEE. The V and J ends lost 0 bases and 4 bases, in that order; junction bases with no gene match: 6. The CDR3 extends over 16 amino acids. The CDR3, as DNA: TGTGCCAGCAGCGTAGAAGTCCCTAGCGGGTACAATGAGCAGTTCTTC. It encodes CASSVEVPSGYNEQFF.

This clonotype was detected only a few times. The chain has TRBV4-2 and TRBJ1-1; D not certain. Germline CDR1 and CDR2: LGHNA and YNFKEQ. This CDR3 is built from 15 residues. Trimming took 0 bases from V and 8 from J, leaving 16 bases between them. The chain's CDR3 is CASSQDLTANVEAFF. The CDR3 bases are TGTGCCAGCAGCCAAGATCTTACAGCCAATGTGGAAGCTTTCTTT.

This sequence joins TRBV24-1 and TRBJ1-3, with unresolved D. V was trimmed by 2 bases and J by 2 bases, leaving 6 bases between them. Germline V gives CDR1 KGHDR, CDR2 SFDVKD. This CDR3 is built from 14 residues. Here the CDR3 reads CATSDSLAGNTIYF. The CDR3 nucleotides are TGTGCCACCAGTGATTCCCTGGCTGGAAACACCATATATTTT.

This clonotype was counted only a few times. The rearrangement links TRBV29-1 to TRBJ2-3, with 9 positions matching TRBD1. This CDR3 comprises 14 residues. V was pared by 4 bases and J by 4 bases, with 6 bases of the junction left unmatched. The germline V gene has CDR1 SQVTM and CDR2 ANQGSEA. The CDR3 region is CSVAGTGTSDTQYF. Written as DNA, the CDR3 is TGCAGCGTTGCCGGGACAGGGACGTCAGATACGCAGTATTTT.

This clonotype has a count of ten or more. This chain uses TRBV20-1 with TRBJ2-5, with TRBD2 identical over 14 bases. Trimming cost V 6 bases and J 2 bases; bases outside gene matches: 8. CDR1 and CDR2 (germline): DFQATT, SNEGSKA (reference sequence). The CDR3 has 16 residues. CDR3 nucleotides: TGCAGTGCCCATGGGGGACTAGCGGGGGTGCAAGAGACCCAGTACTTC. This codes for CSAHGGLAGVQETQYF.

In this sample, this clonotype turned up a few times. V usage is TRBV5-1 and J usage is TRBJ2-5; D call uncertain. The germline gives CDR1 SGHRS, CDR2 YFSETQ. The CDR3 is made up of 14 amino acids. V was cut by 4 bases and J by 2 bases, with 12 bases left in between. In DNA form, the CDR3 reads TGCGCCAGCAGCGTGCAGCTAGGGCAAGAGACCCAGTACTTC. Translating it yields CASSVQLGQETQYF.

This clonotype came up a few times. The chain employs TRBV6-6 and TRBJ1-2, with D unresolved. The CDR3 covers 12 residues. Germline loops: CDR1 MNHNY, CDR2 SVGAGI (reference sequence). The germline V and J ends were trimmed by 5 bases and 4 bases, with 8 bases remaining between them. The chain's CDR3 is CASSPDVYGYTF. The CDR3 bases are TGTGCCAGCAGTCCAGACGTCTATGGCTACACCTTC.

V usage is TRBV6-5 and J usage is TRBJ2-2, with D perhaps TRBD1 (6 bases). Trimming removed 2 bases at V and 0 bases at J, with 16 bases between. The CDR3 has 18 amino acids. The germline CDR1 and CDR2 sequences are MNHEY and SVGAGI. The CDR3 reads CASSYPPTGHANTGELFF. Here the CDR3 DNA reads TGTGCCAGCAGTTACCCACCGACGGGACACGCGAACACCGGGGAGCTGTTTTTT.

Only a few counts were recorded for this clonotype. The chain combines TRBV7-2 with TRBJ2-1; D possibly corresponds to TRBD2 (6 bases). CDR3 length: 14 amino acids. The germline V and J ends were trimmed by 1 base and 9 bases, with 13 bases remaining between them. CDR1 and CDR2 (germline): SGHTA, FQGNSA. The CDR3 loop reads CASSLDNLGGEQFF. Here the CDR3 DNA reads TGTGCCAGCAGCTTAGATAATTTGGGGGGTGAGCAGTTCTTC.

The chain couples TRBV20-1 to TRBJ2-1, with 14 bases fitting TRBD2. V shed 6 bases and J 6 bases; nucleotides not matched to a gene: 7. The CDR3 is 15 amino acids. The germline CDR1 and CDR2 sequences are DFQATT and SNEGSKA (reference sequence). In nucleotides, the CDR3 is TGCAGTGCCCCGACTAGCGGGGGGGCAGGCAATGAGCAGTTCTTC. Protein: CSAPTSGGAGNEQFF.

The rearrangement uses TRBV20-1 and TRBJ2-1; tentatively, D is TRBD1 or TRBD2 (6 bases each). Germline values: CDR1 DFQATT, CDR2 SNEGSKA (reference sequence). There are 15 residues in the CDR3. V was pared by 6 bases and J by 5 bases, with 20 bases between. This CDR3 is CSAGLGGPTNNEQFF. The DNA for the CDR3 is TGCAGTGCGGGGTTGGGGGGCCCAACTAACAATGAGCAGTTCTTC.

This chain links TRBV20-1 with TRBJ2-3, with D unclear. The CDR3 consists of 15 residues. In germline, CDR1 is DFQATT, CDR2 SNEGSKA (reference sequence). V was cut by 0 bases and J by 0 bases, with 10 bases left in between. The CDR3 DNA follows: TGCAGTGCTAGAGATTGGGGTTCTAGCACAGATACGCAGTATTTT. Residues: CSARDWGSSTDTQYF.

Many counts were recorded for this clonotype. This chain's CDR3 is CASSLAPGQETQYF. CDR3 in DNA: TGCGCCAGCAGCCTAGCTCCGGGGCAAGAGACCCAGTACTTC. This chain joins TRBV5-1 and TRBJ2-5; D perhaps matches TRBD2 (5 bases). V shed 4 bases and J shed 2 bases, with 12 bases lying between them. The length of the CDR3 is 14 residues. The V gene's germline CDR1 is SGHRS and CDR2 YFSETQ.

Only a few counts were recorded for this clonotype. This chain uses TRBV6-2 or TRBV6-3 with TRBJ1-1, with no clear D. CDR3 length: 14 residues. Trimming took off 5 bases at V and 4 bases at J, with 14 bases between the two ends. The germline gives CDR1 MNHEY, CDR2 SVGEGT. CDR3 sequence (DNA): TGTGCCAGCAGTCCTCGGGAGGGCGGCACTGAAGCTTTCTTT. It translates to CASSPREGGTEAFF.

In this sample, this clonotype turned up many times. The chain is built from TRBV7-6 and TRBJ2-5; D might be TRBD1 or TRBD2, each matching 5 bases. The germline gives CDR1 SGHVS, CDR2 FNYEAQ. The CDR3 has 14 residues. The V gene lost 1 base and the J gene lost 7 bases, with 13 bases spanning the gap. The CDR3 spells CASSLVPLGGTQYF. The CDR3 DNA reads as TGTGCCAGCAGCTTAGTTCCCCTTGGGGGGACCCAGTACTTC.